This entry is about one T cell receptor beta chain. No antigen is known for it. This specimen belongs to a study of T cell repertoires in cytomegalovirus infection. The wider study: Both a matching HLA type and CMV infection were indicated by public TCR beta signatures. Study results and limitations: Cumulative frequency of public TCR beta families picked out carriers of CMV plus the relevant HLA. HLA-C-restricted CMV clonotypes gave the most frequent clonotype in two of eight donors.

In TCRdb, the reads were re-called with MiXCR into one record per CDR3 protein. The repertoire includes around 740,000 distinct CDR3 sequences, 35% of them detected once, and roughly 2.9% sits in the top ten. The CDR3 spans 15 residues. With 8 bases removed from V and 3 bases from J, the gap between germline ends came to 17 bases. From germline, CDR1 is SNHLY and CDR2 FYNNEI. Source material: PBMCs. This TCR was sampled from a human donor in good health (CMV status not recorded). Some clones in this sample may be carry-over from other donors' samples. J is TRBJ1-5 and V is TRBV2; possibly TRBD1 for D (6 bases). For the CDR3, the DNA is TGTGCCAGCGCGGGGACATCGACGTTCAATCAGCCCCAGCATTTT. Translated: CASAGTSTFNQPQHF.